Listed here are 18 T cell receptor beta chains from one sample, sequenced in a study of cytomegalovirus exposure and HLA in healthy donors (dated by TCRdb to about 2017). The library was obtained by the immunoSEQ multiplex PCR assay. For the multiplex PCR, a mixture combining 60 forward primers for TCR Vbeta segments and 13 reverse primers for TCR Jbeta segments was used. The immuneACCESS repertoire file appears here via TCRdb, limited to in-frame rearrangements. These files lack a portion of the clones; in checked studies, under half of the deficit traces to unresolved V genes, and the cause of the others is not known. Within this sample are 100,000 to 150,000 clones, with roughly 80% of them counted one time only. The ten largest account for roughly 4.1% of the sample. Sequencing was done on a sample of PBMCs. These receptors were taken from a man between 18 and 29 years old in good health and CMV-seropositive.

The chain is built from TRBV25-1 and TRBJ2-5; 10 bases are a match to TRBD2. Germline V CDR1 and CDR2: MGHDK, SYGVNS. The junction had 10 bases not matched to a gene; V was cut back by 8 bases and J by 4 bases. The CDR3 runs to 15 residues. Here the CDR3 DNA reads TGTGCCAGCTCCAACCTCCTAGCGGGGGCAGAGACCCAGTACTTC. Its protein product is CASSNLLAGAETQYF.

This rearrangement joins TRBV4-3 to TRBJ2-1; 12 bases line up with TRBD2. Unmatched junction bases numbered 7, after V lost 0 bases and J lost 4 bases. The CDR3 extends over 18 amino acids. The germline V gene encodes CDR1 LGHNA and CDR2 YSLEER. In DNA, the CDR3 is TGCGCCAGCAGCCAAGATAGGGTTCTAGCGGGAGGGTACAATGAGCAGTTCTTC. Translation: CASSQDRVLAGGYNEQFF.

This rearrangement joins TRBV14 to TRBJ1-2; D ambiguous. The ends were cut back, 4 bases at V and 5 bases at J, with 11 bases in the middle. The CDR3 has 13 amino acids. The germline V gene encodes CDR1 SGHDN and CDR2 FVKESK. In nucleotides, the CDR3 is TGTGCCAGCAGCCTAAAGAACCTATATGGCTACACCTTC. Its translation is CASSLKNLYGYTF.

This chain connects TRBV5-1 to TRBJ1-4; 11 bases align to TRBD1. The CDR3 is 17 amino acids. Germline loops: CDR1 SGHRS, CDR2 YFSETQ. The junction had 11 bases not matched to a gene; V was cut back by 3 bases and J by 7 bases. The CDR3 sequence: CASSSTQPGTGGEKLFF. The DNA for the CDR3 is TGCGCCAGCAGCTCCACACAACCCGGGACAGGGGGTGAAAAACTGTTTTTT.

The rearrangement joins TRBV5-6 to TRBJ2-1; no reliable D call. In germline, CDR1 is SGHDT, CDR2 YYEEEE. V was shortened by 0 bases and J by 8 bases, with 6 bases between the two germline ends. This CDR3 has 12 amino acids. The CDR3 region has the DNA TGTGCCAGCAGCTTGGTGTTCGATGAGCAGTTCTTC. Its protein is CASSLVFDEQFF.

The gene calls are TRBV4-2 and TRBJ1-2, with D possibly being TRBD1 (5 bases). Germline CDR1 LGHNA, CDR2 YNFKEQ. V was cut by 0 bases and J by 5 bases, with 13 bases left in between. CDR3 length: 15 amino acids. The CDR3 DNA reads TGTGCCAGCAGCCAAGAGAGGCTGGGGGGATATGGCTACACCTTC. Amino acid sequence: CASSQERLGGYGYTF.

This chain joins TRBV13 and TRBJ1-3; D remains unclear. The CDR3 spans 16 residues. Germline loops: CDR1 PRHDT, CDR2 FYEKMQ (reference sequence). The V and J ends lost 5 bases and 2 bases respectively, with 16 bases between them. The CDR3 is CASSLSTGIPGNTIYF. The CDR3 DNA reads TGTGCCAGCAGCCTCTCAACGGGGATCCCTGGAAACACCATATATTTT.

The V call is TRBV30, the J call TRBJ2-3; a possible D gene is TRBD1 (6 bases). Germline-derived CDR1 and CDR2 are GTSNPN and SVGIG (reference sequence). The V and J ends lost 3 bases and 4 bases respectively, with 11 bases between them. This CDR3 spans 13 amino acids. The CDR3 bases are TGTGCCTGGAGACAGGGTTTAGCAGATACGCAGTATTTT. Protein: CAWRQGLADTQYF.

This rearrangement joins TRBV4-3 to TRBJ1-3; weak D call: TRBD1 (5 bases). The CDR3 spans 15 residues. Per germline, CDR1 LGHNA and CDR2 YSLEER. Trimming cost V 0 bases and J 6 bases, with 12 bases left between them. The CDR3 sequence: CASSQEWGEENTIYF. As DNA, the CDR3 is TGCGCCAGCAGCCAAGAGTGGGGGGAGGAAAACACCATATATTTT.

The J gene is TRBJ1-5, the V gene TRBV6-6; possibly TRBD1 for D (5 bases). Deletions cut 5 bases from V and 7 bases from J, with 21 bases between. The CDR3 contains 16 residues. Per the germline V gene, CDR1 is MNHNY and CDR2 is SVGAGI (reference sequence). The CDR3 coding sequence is TGTGCCAGCAGTGGGGGAGGGCACCCCTTAGGGCAGCCCCAGCATTTT. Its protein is CASSGGGHPLGQPQHF.

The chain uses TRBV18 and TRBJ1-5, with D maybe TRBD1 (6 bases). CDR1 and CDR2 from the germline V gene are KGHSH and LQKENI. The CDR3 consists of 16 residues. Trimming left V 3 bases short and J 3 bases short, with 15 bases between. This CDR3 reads CASSPVQGLNNQPQHF. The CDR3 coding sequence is TGTGCCAGCTCACCCGTACAGGGTTTGAACAATCAGCCCCAGCATTTT.

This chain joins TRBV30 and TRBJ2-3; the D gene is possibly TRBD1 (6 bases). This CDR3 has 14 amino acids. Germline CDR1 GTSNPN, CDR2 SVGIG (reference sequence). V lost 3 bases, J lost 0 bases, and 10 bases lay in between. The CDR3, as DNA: TGTGCCTGGAGCAGGGGACCTAGCACAGATACGCAGTATTTT. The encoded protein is CAWSRGPSTDTQYF. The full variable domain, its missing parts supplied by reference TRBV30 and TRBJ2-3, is SQTIHQWPATLVQPVGSPLSLECTVEGTSNPNLYWYRQAAGRGLQLLFYSVGIGQISSEVPQNLSASRPQDRQFILSSKKLLLSDSGFYLCAWSRGPSTDTQYFGPGTRLTVL.

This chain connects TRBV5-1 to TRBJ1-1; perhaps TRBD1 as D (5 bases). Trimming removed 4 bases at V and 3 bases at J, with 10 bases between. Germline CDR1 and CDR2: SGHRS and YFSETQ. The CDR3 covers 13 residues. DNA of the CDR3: TGCGCCAGCAGCGCTCAGGGTGACACTGAAGCTTTCTTT. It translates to CASSAQGDTEAFF. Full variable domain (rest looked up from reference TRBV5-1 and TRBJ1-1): KAGVTQTPRYLIKTRGQQVTLSCSPISGHRSVSWYQQTPGQGLQFLFEYFSETQRNKGNFPGRFSGRQFSNSRSEMNVSTLELGDSALYLCASSAQGDTEAFFGQGTRLTVV.

The CDR3 bases are TGTGCCAGCAGCTTTTCGGGGGCTGGGGCCAACGTCCTGACTTTC. Its protein is CASSFSGAGANVLTF. J is TRBJ2-6 and V is TRBV7-9; possible D gene TRBD2, 6 bases. Germline CDR1 and CDR2: SEHNR and FQNEAQ (reference sequence). V was trimmed by 3 bases and J by 2 bases, leaving 8 bases between them. The CDR3 loop spans 15 amino acids. The whole variable domain, remainder taken from reference TRBV7-9 and TRBJ2-6, is DTGVSQNPRHKITKRGQNVTFRCDPISEHNRLYWYRQTLGQGPEFLTYFQNEAQLEKSRLLSDRFSAERPKGSFSTLEIQRTEQGDSAMYLCASSFSGAGANVLTFGAGSRLTVL.

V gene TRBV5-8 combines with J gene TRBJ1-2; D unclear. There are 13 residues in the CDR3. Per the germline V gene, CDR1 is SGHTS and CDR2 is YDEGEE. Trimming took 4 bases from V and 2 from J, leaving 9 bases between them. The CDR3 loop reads CASSNDKNYGYTF. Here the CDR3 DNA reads TGTGCCAGCAGCAACGACAAGAACTATGGCTACACCTTC. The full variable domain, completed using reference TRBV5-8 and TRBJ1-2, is EAGVTQSPTHLIKTRGQQATLRCSPISGHTSVYWYQQALGLGLQFLLWYDEGEERNRGNFPPRFSGRQFPNYSSELNVNALELEDSALYLCASSNDKNYGYTFGSGTRLTVV.

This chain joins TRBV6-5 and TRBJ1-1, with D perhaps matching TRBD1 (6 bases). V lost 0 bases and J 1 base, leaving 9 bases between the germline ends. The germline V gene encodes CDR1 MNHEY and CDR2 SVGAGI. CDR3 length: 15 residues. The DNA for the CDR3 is TGTGCCAGCAGTTACTCTGGCAGGGGGAACACTGAAGCTTTCTTT. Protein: CASSYSGRGNTEAFF.

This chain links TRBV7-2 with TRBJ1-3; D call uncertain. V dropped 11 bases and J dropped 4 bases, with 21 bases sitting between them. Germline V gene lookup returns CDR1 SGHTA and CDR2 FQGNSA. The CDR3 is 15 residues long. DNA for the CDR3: TGTGCCGGACGGGTAGAGGGAGGAGAAGGAAACACCATATATTTT. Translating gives CAGRVEGGEGNTIYF.

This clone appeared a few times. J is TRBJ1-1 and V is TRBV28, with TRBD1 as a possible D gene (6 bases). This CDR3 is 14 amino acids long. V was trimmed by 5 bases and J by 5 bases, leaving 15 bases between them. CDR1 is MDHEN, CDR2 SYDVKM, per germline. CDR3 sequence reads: CASSTPDSPTEAFF. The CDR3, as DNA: TGTGCCAGCAGTACCCCGGACAGCCCAACTGAAGCTTTCTTT.